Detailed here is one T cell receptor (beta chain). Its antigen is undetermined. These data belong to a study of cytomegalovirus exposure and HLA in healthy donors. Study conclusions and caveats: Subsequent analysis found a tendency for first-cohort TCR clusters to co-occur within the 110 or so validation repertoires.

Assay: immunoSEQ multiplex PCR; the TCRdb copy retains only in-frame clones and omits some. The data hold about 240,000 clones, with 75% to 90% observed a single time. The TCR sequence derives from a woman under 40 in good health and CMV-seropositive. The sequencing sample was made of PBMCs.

Here the CDR3 reads CASSLGFAGPTDSYEQYF. CDR3 bases: TGCGCCAGCAGCTTGGGGTTCGCGGGGCCTACTGATTCCTACGAGCAGTACTTC. The chain couples TRBV5-1 to TRBJ2-7; D possibly corresponds to TRBD2 (6 bases). The CDR3 has 18 amino acids. Trimming took 0 bases from V and 1 from J, leaving 20 bases between them. Looked up from germline, CDR1 is SGHRS and CDR2 is YFSETQ. Looking up the rest from reference TRBV5-1 and TRBJ2-7 gives the full variable domain: KAGVTQTPRYLIKTRGQQVTLSCSPISGHRSVSWYQQTPGQGLQFLFEYFSETQRNKGNFPGRFSGRQFSNSRSEMNVSTLELGDSALYLCASSLGFAGPTDSYEQYFGPGTRLTVT.